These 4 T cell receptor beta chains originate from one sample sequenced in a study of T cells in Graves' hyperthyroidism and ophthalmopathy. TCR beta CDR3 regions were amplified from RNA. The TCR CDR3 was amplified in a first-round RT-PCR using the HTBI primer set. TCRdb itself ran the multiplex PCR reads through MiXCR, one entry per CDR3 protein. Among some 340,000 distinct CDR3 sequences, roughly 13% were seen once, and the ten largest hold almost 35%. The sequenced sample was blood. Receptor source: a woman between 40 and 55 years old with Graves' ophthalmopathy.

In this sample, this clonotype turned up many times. The CDR3 here is CASSLEAKNIQYF. DNA for the CDR3: TGTGCCAGCAGTTTAGAGGCCAAAAACATTCAGTACTTC. The chain carries TRBV27 and TRBJ2-4; D uncertain. The length of the CDR3 is 13 residues. Germline CDR1 reads MNHEY; CDR2 reads SMNVEV (reference sequence). V dropped 2 bases and J dropped 1 base, with 3 bases sitting between them.

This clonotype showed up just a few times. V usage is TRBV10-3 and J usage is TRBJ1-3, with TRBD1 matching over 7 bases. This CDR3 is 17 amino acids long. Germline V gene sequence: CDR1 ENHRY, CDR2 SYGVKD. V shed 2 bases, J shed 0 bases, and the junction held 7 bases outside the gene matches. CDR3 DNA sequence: TGTGCCATCAGTGAGACGACAGGGCCCCGCTCTGGAAACACCATATATTTT. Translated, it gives CAISETTGPRSGNTIYF.

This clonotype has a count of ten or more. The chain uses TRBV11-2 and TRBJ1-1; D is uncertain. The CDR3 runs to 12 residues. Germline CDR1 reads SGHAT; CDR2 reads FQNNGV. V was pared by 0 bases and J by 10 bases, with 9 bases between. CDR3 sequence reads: CASSLDAYAAFF. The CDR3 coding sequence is TGTGCCAGCAGCTTAGATGCCTATGCAGCTTTCTTT.

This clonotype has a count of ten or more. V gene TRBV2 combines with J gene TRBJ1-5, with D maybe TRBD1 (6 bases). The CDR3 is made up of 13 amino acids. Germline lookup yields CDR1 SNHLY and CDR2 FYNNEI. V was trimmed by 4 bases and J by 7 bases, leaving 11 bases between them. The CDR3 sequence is CASSGTEDQPQHF. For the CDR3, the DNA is TGTGCCAGCAGTGGGACAGAGGACCAGCCCCAGCATTTT.